This passage covers 29 T cell receptor beta chains from one sample sequenced in a study of blood T cell repertoires in COVID-19. Some clones are missing from TCRdb's copy, which holds only in-frame ones; the method was immunoSEQ multiplex PCR. The sample holds 250,000 or so clones, over 80% seen once. The specimen was PBMCs or T cells enriched from blood (not recorded which). Receptors originate from a human donor in a cohort exposed to, infected with or recovered from COVID-19 (not recorded which). The donor label of this sample is uncertain.

This rearrangement joins TRBV7-3 to TRBJ2-3; D possibly corresponds to TRBD2 (6 bases). The CDR3 sequence is 14 residues long. V was clipped by 5 bases and J by 1 base, with 10 bases between them. In germline, CDR1 is SGHTA, CDR2 FQGTGA. CDR3 nucleotide sequence: TGTGCCAGCAGCCCGCGGGGCCGCACAGATACGCAGTATTTT. This gives the protein CASSPRGRTDTQYF.

This clone was seen a few times. The chain carries TRBV2 and TRBJ1-1; D ambiguous. The CDR3 length is 14 residues. The germline CDR1 and CDR2 sequences are SNHLY and FYNNEI. Trimming shortened V by 2 bases and J by 6 bases, and 13 bases separated the two germline ends. The CDR3 here is CASSERREWAEAFF. The CDR3 region has the DNA TGTGCCAGCAGTGAAAGGCGGGAATGGGCTGAAGCTTTCTTT.

The table lists this clone with a count of one. V gene TRBV7-2 combines with J gene TRBJ1-4; D unresolved. This CDR3 spans 13 amino acids. The germline CDR1 and CDR2 sequences are SGHTA and FQGNSA. Deletions cut 0 bases from V and 7 bases from J, with 6 bases between. The CDR3 sequence is CASSLARGEKLFF. As DNA, the CDR3 is TGTGCCAGCAGCTTAGCGCGAGGTGAAAAACTGTTTTTT.

The chain is built from TRBV7-8 and TRBJ1-2; TRBD1 might be the D (6 bases). CDR1 is SGHVS, CDR2 FQNEAQ, per germline. The germline V and J ends were trimmed by 3 bases and 5 bases, with 10 bases remaining between them. The CDR3 is 13 amino acids. The DNA of the CDR3 is TGTGCCAGCAGCTTCGGACAGAAGTATGGCTACACCTTC. Residues: CASSFGQKYGYTF.

The chain recombines TRBV9 with TRBJ1-4; maybe TRBD1 (5 bases). Germline values: CDR1 SGDLS, CDR2 YYNGEE. Trimming shortened V by 0 bases and J by 5 bases, and 11 bases separated the two germline ends. CDR3 length equals 15 residues. The CDR3 protein is CASSVDGQGNEKLFF. CDR3 DNA: TGTGCCAGCAGCGTAGACGGTCAGGGAAATGAAAAACTGTTTTTT.

V usage is TRBV21-1 and J usage is TRBJ2-2; the table's D call, TRBD1, was not checked against the DNA. TRBV21-1 is designated a pseudogene. This CDR3 comprises 19 residues. The CDR3 sequence is CARETRQKKTLFGTGELFF. The CDR3 DNA reads TGTGCCAGGGAGACTCGACAGAAGAAGACACTCTTCGGCACCGGGGAGCTGTTTTTT.

Notes on this clone: The same CDR3 also results from other DNA sequences found in this sample. The chain combines TRBV7-2 with TRBJ2-7, with 9 bases aligning to TRBD1. The CDR3 extends over 14 amino acids. V shed 3 bases, J shed 4 bases, and the junction held 4 bases outside the gene matches. In germline, CDR1 is SGHTA, CDR2 FQGNSA. CDR3 bases: TGTGCCAGCAGCTTGGGACAGGGTGGATACGAGCAGTACTTC. Its protein product is CASSLGQGGYEQYF.

CDR3 sequence reads: CAWSETGGNTIYF. In DNA, the CDR3 is TGTGCCTGGAGTGAGACTGGTGGAAACACCATATATTTT. This sequence joins TRBV30 and TRBJ1-3; no definite D call. V shed 1 base and J shed 3 bases, with 7 bases lying between them. Per the germline V gene, CDR1 is GTSNPN and CDR2 is SVGIG (reference sequence). CDR3 length equals 13 residues. The variable domain in full, with the rest retrieved from reference TRBV30 and TRBJ1-3, is SQTIHQWPATLVQPVGSPLSLECTVEGTSNPNLYWYRQAAGRGLQLLFYSVGIGQISSEVPQNLSASRPQDRQFILSSKKLLLSDSGFYLCAWSETGGNTIYFGEGSWLTVV.

V gene TRBV4-2 combines with J gene TRBJ2-1; TRBD1 agrees at 12 bases. The CDR3 is made up of 18 amino acids. The J segment lost 8 bases and the V segment lost 1 base, leaving 12 bases of the junction unmatched. Germline-derived CDR1 and CDR2 are LGHNA and YNFKEQ. The DNA of the CDR3 is TGTGCCAGCAGCCAAGCAATAGGGACAGGGGGCGAATTGGATGAGCAGTTCTTC. This translates into CASSQAIGTGGELDEQFF.

The chain links TRBV19 to TRBJ2-5, with TRBD1 matching 7 bases. CDR3 length: 16 residues. Germline CDR1 is LNHDA and CDR2 is SQIVND (reference sequence). The V gene end was trimmed by 3 bases and the J gene end by 5 bases; junction bases not matched to a gene: 12. Written as DNA, the CDR3 is TGTGCCAGTAGTATTAAGGGGACAGCCCGACGGGAGACCCAGTACTTC. It specifies CASSIKGTARRETQYF. The full variable domain, in which reference TRBV19 and TRBJ2-5 provide the parts outside the CDR3, is DGGITQSPKYLFRKEGQNVTLSCEQNLNHDAMYWYRQDPGQGLRLIYYSQIVNDFQKGDIAEGYSVSREKKESFPLTVTSAQKNPTAFYLCASSIKGTARRETQYFGPGTRLLVL.

The chain has TRBV3-1 (or the pseudogene TRBV3-2) and TRBJ2-2; TRBD1 might be the D (6 bases). The germline CDR1 and CDR2 sequences are LGHDT and YNNKEL (reference sequence). The CDR3 is 17 amino acids. V was pared by 0 bases and J by 4 bases, with 15 bases between. The CDR3 coding sequence is TGTGCCAGCAGCCAAGAGTTGGGGGCCCCCCTCACCGGGGAGCTGTTTTTT. It translates to CASSQELGAPLTGELFF.

The genes are TRBV27 and TRBJ1-2; 11 bases align to TRBD1. This CDR3 has 16 amino acids. After removal of 5 bases from V and 4 bases from J, the junction contained 9 bases not matched to a gene. The germline CDR1 and CDR2 sequences are MNHEY and SMNVEV (reference sequence). The CDR3 coding sequence is TGTGCCAGCAGTCCTATCTCCGGGACAGGGGGCTATGGCTACACCTTC. Residues: CASSPISGTGGYGYTF.

This chain links TRBV11-2 with TRBJ2-3; no firm D call. Germline V gives CDR1 SGHAT, CDR2 FQNNGV. The V and J ends lost 1 base and 4 bases respectively, with 9 bases between them. The CDR3 covers 14 residues. The CDR3 bases are TGTGCCAGCAGCTTAGCAGGCCCCGCAGATACGCAGTATTTT. Amino acid sequence: CASSLAGPADTQYF.

V usage is TRBV15 and J usage is TRBJ1-1, with D tentatively TRBD1 (5 bases). V lost 0 bases to trimming and J lost 4 bases, with 27 bases between them. The CDR3 contains 20 residues. Germline assignment: CDR1 LNHNV and CDR2 YYDKDF (reference sequence). The CDR3, as DNA: TGTGCCACCAGCAGAGATCAATTGTCGGGGTGGGGGGTTTATGGCACTGAAGCTTTCTTT. Translating it yields CATSRDQLSGWGVYGTEAFF.

This clone came up a few times. This chain uses TRBV2 with TRBJ1-5, with 7 bases identical to TRBD1. Germline CDR1 SNHLY, CDR2 FYNNEI. Losses at the gene ends were 6 bases for V and 3 bases for J; bases not matched to a gene: 8. This CDR3 contains 15 residues. CDR3 sequence: CASRATGAYNQPQHF. CDR3 nucleotide sequence: TGTGCCAGCAGGGCAACAGGGGCCTACAATCAGCCCCAGCATTTT.

This chain uses TRBV7-2 with TRBJ2-7; 7 bases are a match to TRBD2. The V gene's germline CDR1 is SGHTA and CDR2 FQGNSA. This CDR3 is 15 amino acids long. Germline trimming cut 6 bases from V and 1 base from J; bases unmatched to any gene: 9. The CDR3 here is CASRFGGGISYEQYF. The CDR3 DNA reads as TGTGCCAGCAGGTTTGGGGGAGGGATTTCCTACGAGCAGTACTTC.

V gene TRBV6-4 combines with J gene TRBJ1-3, with D perhaps TRBD1 (5 bases). Germline values: CDR1 MRHNA, CDR2 SNTAGT. This CDR3 spans 14 amino acids. CDR3 protein: CASTEVSSGNTIYF. CDR3 sequence (DNA): TGTGCTTCGACAGAAGTTTCCTCTGGAAACACCATATATTTT.

J is TRBJ1-2 and V is TRBV7-9, with D unresolved. Germline V gene sequence: CDR1 SEHNR, CDR2 FQNEAQ (reference sequence). This CDR3 region has 14 residues. Trimming shortened V by 1 base and J by 7 bases, and 13 bases separated the two germline ends. The chain's CDR3 is CASSLVQNQLGYTF. The DNA for the CDR3 is TGTGCCAGCAGCTTAGTACAGAACCAGCTTGGCTACACCTTC.

The V and J genes are TRBV4-3 and TRBJ2-7; TRBD2 matches at 7 bases. This CDR3 contains 15 residues. V was pared by 0 bases and J by 2 bases, with 4 bases of the junction left unmatched. CDR1 and CDR2 from the germline V gene are LGHNA and YSLEER. The CDR3 region is CASSQEPGGPYEQYF. CDR3 nucleotide sequence: TGCGCCAGCAGCCAAGAACCGGGGGGACCCTACGAGCAGTACTTC.

The rearrangement joins TRBV4-1 to TRBJ2-1; TRBD2 might be the D (5 bases). The CDR3 loop spans 17 amino acids. Germline-derived CDR1 and CDR2 are MGHRA and YSYEKL. The V end lost 0 bases, the J end lost 0 bases, and 12 bases lay between the germline ends. In nucleotides, the CDR3 is TGCGCCAGCAGCCAAGACTCGGGGTATGACTCCTACAATGAGCAGTTCTTC. It translates to CASSQDSGYDSYNEQFF.

This chain links TRBV30 with TRBJ2-5, with a tentative D call TRBD2 (7 bases). The germline V and J ends were trimmed by 4 bases and 4 bases, with 13 bases remaining between them. The CDR3 has 13 residues. CDR1 and CDR2 from the germline V gene are GTSNPN and SVGIG (reference sequence). The CDR3: CAWTRGGGETQYF. CDR3 coding DNA: TGTGCCTGGACTAGGGGGGGCGGAGAGACCCAGTACTTC.

This sequence joins TRBV5-1 and TRBJ2-3, with D perhaps TRBD2 (5 bases). CDR3 length: 13 amino acids. CDR1 and CDR2 (germline): SGHRS, YFSETQ. The V end lost 4 bases, the J end lost 3 bases, and 9 bases lay between the germline ends. CDR3 residues: CASSRGRTDTQYF. The CDR3 DNA is TGCGCCAGCAGCCGGGGTCGGACAGATACGCAGTATTTT.

The V gene is TRBV18, the J gene TRBJ2-7; 8 bases map to TRBD1. With 5 bases clipped from V and 2 bases from J, the junction kept 8 bases outside the gene matches. The CDR3 is 15 amino acids. The germline V gene has CDR1 KGHSH and CDR2 LQKENI. CDR3 nucleotides: TGTGCCAGCTCAGGGGCGGGACAGGCGACCTACGAGCAGTACTTC. Its protein is CASSGAGQATYEQYF.

V usage is TRBV30 and J usage is TRBJ2-1, with D possibly matching TRBD2 (6 bases). From germline, CDR1 is GTSNPN and CDR2 SVGIG (reference sequence). The ends were cut back, 2 bases at V and 2 bases at J, with 19 bases in the middle. CDR3 size: 17 residues. The CDR3 loop reads CAWSSFGRGMAYNEQFF. The CDR3 region has the DNA TGTGCCTGGAGTTCCTTCGGGCGGGGAATGGCCTACAATGAGCAGTTCTTC.

The chain links TRBV6-2 or TRBV6-3 to TRBJ2-3, with TRBD2 as a possible D gene (5 bases). The CDR3 loop spans 12 amino acids. CDR1 is MNHEY and CDR2 is SVGEGT in the germline V gene. V was pared by 6 bases and J by 6 bases, with 10 bases between. In nucleotides, the CDR3 is TGTGCCAGCAGCTTACTAGACGATACGCAGTATTTT. The encoded protein is CASSLLDDTQYF.

There are a few counts of this clone. The chain recombines TRBV18 with TRBJ1-5, with a possible D match to TRBD1 (5 bases). V lost 0 bases and J 4 bases, leaving 10 bases between the germline ends. The germline CDR1 and CDR2 sequences are KGHSH and LQKENI. This CDR3 is built from 15 residues. The CDR3 coding sequence is TGTGCCAGCTCACCACCCGGGGGAGGGAATCAGCCCCAGCATTTT. It translates to CASSPPGGGNQPQHF.

This CDR3 is CASSFDRGGYGYTF. CDR3 DNA sequence: TGTGCCAGCAGTTTTGACAGGGGGGGATATGGCTACACCTTC. This chain links TRBV5-6 with TRBJ1-2; 9 nucleotides match TRBD1. This CDR3 is built from 14 residues. J was trimmed by 5 bases and V by 5 bases; bases with no gene match: 7. Germline values: CDR1 SGHDT, CDR2 YYEEEE.

In its sample, this clone was seen a few times. The genes are TRBV2 and TRBJ2-7; 7 nucleotides line up with TRBD1. Germline lookup yields CDR1 SNHLY and CDR2 FYNNEI. This CDR3 region has 13 residues. For the CDR3, the DNA is TGTGCAAGACAGGGTTTGGGGGCCTACGAGCAGTACTTC. This gives the protein CARQGLGAYEQYF.

This chain joins TRBV7-3 and TRBJ1-1; no definite D call. The germline V and J ends were trimmed by 0 bases and 1 base, with 6 bases remaining between them. The germline V gene has CDR1 SGHTA and CDR2 FQGTGA. The CDR3 spans 14 residues. DNA of the CDR3: TGTGCCAGCAGCTTAACAAGAGGGAACACTGAAGCTTTCTTT. Protein product: CASSLTRGNTEAFF.